The 31 T cell receptor beta chains in this list originate from one sample, sequenced in a study of T cell responses to AZD1222 COVID-19 vaccine. Method: immunoSEQ multiplex PCR; TCRdb's copy keeps in-frame clones and lacks some. The table includes around 88,000 clones, 89% detected once. This specimen was peripheral blood, taken on day 0 of MenACWY control vaccination. These receptors originate from an adult in good health.

The V call is TRBV9, the J call TRBJ2-7, with D hard to call. Trimming shortened V by 4 bases and J by 5 bases, and 10 bases separated the two germline ends. Germline CDR1 SGDLS, CDR2 YYNGEE. CDR3 length: 12 amino acids. The CDR3 is CASSPGIHEQYF. CDR3 DNA sequence: TGTGCCAGCAGCCCTGGGATCCACGAGCAGTACTTC.

The chain links TRBV6-5 to TRBJ1-1, with no clear D. The CDR3 runs 13 residues. Trimming left V 3 bases short and J 5 bases short, with 10 bases between. From germline, CDR1 is MNHEY and CDR2 SVGAGI. The CDR3 protein is CASSYWGGTEAFF. CDR3 coding DNA: TGTGCCAGCAGTTATTGGGGTGGGACTGAAGCTTTCTTT.

V is TRBV7-8 and J is TRBJ2-7, with 10 nucleotides matching TRBD1. CDR1 and CDR2 (germline): SGHVS, FQNEAQ. V was pared by 1 base and J by 2 bases, with 8 bases of the junction left unmatched. The CDR3 has 17 residues. CDR3 coding DNA: TGTGCCAGCAGCTTAGTAGGTCTGGGGACAGGGGCCTACGAGCAGTACTTC. Its protein is CASSLVGLGTGAYEQYF. Combining the CDR3 with reference TRBV7-8 and TRBJ2-7 gives the whole variable domain GAGVSQSPRYKVAKRGQDVALRCDPISGHVSLFWYQQALGQGPEFLTYFQNEAQLDKSGLPSDRFFAERPEGSVSTLKIQRTQQEDSAVYLCASSLVGLGTGAYEQYFGPGTRLTVT.

The rearrangement uses TRBV15 and TRBJ1-1; D remains unclear. Germline lookup yields CDR1 LNHNV and CDR2 YYDKDF (reference sequence). V was pared by 0 bases and J by 4 bases, with 9 bases between. The CDR3 spans 14 residues. The CDR3 sequence: CATSRDRPSTEAFF. The CDR3 DNA reads TGTGCCACCAGCAGAGACAGGCCCAGCACTGAAGCTTTCTTT. The full variable domain, its missing parts supplied by reference TRBV15 and TRBJ1-1, is DAMVIQNPRYQVTQFGKPVTLSCSQTLNHNVMYWYQQKSSQAPKLLFHYYDKDFNNEADTPDNFQSRRPNTSFCFLDIRSPGLGDTAMYLCATSRDRPSTEAFFGQGTRLTVV.

The chain combines TRBV6-5 with TRBJ1-1, with 7 bases aligning to TRBD1. The J segment lost 8 bases and the V segment lost 2 bases, leaving 2 bases of the junction unmatched. In germline, CDR1 is MNHEY, CDR2 SVGAGI. The CDR3 has 12 amino acids. The CDR3 is CASSYATGEAFF. CDR3 nucleotides: TGTGCCAGCAGTTACGCGACAGGGGAAGCTTTCTTT.

The chain employs TRBV7-2 and TRBJ2-2; 8 bases line up with TRBD2. J lost 4 bases, V lost 7 bases, and 17 bases had no gene match. The CDR3 length is 18 residues. Germline V lookup: CDR1 SGHTA, CDR2 FQGNSA. The CDR3 here is CASTKSPAGGAGTGELFF. The CDR3 nucleotides read TGTGCCAGCACCAAAAGCCCCGCGGGGGGCGCGGGCACCGGGGAGCTGTTTTTT.

This clone was found a few times. This chain links TRBV4-3 with TRBJ2-1; possible D gene TRBD2, 6 bases. The V end lost 0 bases, the J end lost 0 bases, and 15 bases lay between the germline ends. Germline-derived CDR1 and CDR2 are LGHNA and YSLEER. This CDR3 is built from 18 residues. CDR3 protein: CASSQEWADYNSYNEQFF. CDR3 sequence (DNA): TGCGCCAGCAGCCAAGAATGGGCGGACTACAACTCCTACAATGAGCAGTTCTTC.

The chain recombines TRBV7-2 with TRBJ1-3, with a tentative D call TRBD1 (6 bases). This CDR3 is built from 16 residues. Trimming cost V 4 bases and J 2 bases, with 15 bases left between them. Germline CDR1 is SGHTA and CDR2 is FQGNSA. The CDR3 coding sequence is TGTGCCAGCAGCTCCTACAGGGAAGCGACTGGAAACACCATATATTTT. Translated: CASSSYREATGNTIYF.

The chain is built from TRBV30 and TRBJ1-3; D gene uncertain. The CDR3 has 11 residues. V was shortened by 0 bases and J by 6 bases, with 3 bases between the two germline ends. Germline CDR1 GTSNPN, CDR2 SVGIG (reference sequence). The CDR3 coding sequence is TGTGCCTGGAGTGTCCCAAACACCATATATTTT. Its protein is CAWSVPNTIYF.

CDR3 sequence (DNA): TGTGCCAGCAGCTCCTGGGACAGGGGTTACACTGAAGCTTTCTTT. Its translation: CASSSWDRGYTEAFF. The V and J genes are TRBV7-2 and TRBJ1-1, with TRBD1 matching 10 bases. The ends lost 4 bases at V and 3 bases at J; junction bases unmatched: 5. Germline lookup yields CDR1 SGHTA and CDR2 FQGNSA. CDR3 length: 15 residues.

The CDR3 loop is CATGRGEGIYNEQFF. In DNA, the CDR3 is TGTGCCACCGGACGGGGGGAGGGAATCTACAATGAGCAGTTCTTC. This rearrangement joins TRBV9 to TRBJ2-1; 7 bases map to TRBD2. CDR3 size: 15 residues. The V gene's germline CDR1 is SGDLS and CDR2 YYNGEE. V was clipped by 9 bases and J by 3 bases; unmatched bases: 12.

The chain combines TRBV7-6 with TRBJ2-1, with 8 nucleotides matching TRBD2. This CDR3 comprises 16 residues. Germline V CDR1 and CDR2: SGHVS, FNYEAQ. V gave up 7 bases and J gave up 0 bases; unmatched junction bases: 8. In DNA form, the CDR3 reads TGTGCCAGCACTTTGACTAGCGAGAGCTCCTACAATGAGCAGTTCTTC. Its translation is CASTLTSESSYNEQFF.

The chain carries TRBV30 and TRBJ2-2; 9 bases are a match to TRBD2. The CDR3 has 16 amino acids. The V segment lost 4 bases and the J segment 1 base; nucleotides outside the gene matches: 7. The germline V gene encodes CDR1 GTSNPN and CDR2 SVGIG (reference sequence). Here the CDR3 reads CAWIAGGTMNTGELFF. The CDR3 coding sequence is TGTGCCTGGATTGCGGGGGGGACCATGAACACCGGGGAGCTGTTTTTT.

V and J are TRBV9 and TRBJ2-2; the D gene is possibly TRBD1 (6 bases). Trimming removed 4 bases at V and 3 bases at J, with 10 bases between. Germline CDR1 and CDR2: SGDLS and YYNGEE. The CDR3 runs to 14 residues. The DNA for the CDR3 is TGTGCCAGCAGCCCACGACAGGACACCGGGGAGCTGTTTTTT. This gives the protein CASSPRQDTGELFF.

The rearrangement links TRBV19 to TRBJ2-7; D could derive from TRBD1 or TRBD2 (5 bases each). V was trimmed by 7 bases and J by 2 bases, leaving 18 bases between them. This CDR3 contains 15 residues. Per germline, CDR1 LNHDA and CDR2 SQIVND (reference sequence). CDR3 DNA sequence: TGTGCCAGTACCCTGAGCGGAACAGGAGCCTACGAGCAGTACTTC. Translation: CASTLSGTGAYEQYF.

The rearrangement joins TRBV19 to TRBJ1-5; a weak D match, TRBD1 (6 bases). V lost 6 bases and J 5 bases, leaving 14 bases between the germline ends. This CDR3 comprises 14 residues. Germline lookup yields CDR1 LNHDA and CDR2 SQIVND (reference sequence). CDR3 residues: CASRETGFYQPQHF. CDR3 coding DNA: TGTGCCAGTAGAGAAACAGGGTTTTATCAGCCCCAGCATTTT.

The CDR3 nucleotides read TGTGCCAGCAGTTCCTCAGGGGCGTCCTCTCAGCCCCAGCATTTT. Translation gives CASSSSGASSQPQHF. V gene TRBV6-2 or TRBV6-3 combines with J gene TRBJ1-5; perhaps TRBD1 as D (6 bases). This CDR3 comprises 15 residues. Trimming took off 4 bases at V and 6 bases at J, with 16 bases between the two ends. From germline, CDR1 is MNHEY and CDR2 SVGEGT.

The V call is TRBV27, the J call TRBJ1-2; D is possibly TRBD1 (6 bases). CDR3 length: 13 residues. Between the trimmed V and J ends, which lost 2 bases and 6 bases, there was a span of 10 bases. CDR1 is MNHEY, CDR2 SMNVEV, per germline (reference sequence). Here the CDR3 reads CASSLIPGDGYTF. The CDR3 DNA sequence: TGTGCCAGCAGTTTAATACCAGGGGATGGCTACACCTTC.

Turning to this clone: This same CDR3 is encoded by further DNA sequences in the sample. The chain couples TRBV7-2 to TRBJ2-7; D is undetermined. The CDR3 has 12 residues. V lost 1 base and J lost 4, with 5 bases in between. CDR1 and CDR2 (germline): SGHTA, FQGNSA. CDR3 region: CASSLVLYEQYF. The CDR3 DNA reads as TGTGCCAGCAGCTTAGTATTGTACGAGCAGTACTTC.

V usage is TRBV3-1 (or the pseudogene TRBV3-2) and J usage is TRBJ2-5, with D tentatively TRBD1 (6 bases). The V end was cut by 4 bases, the J end by 2 bases, with 11 bases between. This CDR3 has 14 residues. The germline gives CDR1 LGHDT, CDR2 YNNKEL (reference sequence). The CDR3: CASSLRQVQETQYF. The CDR3 region has the DNA TGTGCCAGCAGCCTAAGACAGGTTCAAGAGACCCAGTACTTC.

The rearrangement uses TRBV5-1 and TRBJ2-5, with D perhaps matching TRBD2 (5 bases). Germline lookup yields CDR1 SGHRS and CDR2 YFSETQ. Trimming pared 4 bases from V and 1 base from J, leaving 14 bases between. The CDR3 spans 15 residues. CDR3 bases: TGCGCCAGCAGCCCCAAAACTAGTTCCCAAGAGACCCAGTACTTC. Protein sequence: CASSPKTSSQETQYF.

This chain uses TRBV5-1 with TRBJ2-3; 9 nucleotides align to TRBD2. This CDR3 has 16 amino acids. Germline loops: CDR1 SGHRS, CDR2 YFSETQ. Germline trimming cut 4 bases from V and 1 base from J; bases unmatched to any gene: 7. The CDR3 nucleotides are TGCGCCAGCAGCATGGAGCAGCGGGGGGGCACAGATACGCAGTATTTT. It translates to CASSMEQRGGTDTQYF.

This clone appeared a single time. The chain links TRBV2 to TRBJ1-4; D unresolved. The CDR3 extends over 15 amino acids. Trimming shortened V by 6 bases and J by 4 bases, and 15 bases separated the two germline ends. Germline lookup yields CDR1 SNHLY and CDR2 FYNNEI. The CDR3, as DNA: TGTGCCAGCAGCCCCTCAAGGGCATATAATGAAAAACTGTTTTTT. Encoded protein: CASSPSRAYNEKLFF.

In this sample, this clone turned up once. The chain employs TRBV5-1 and TRBJ2-5, with 7 bases lining up with TRBD2. The CDR3 covers 15 residues. Per germline, CDR1 SGHRS and CDR2 YFSETQ. Germline trimming cut 4 bases from V and 4 bases from J; bases unmatched to any gene: 10. CDR3 bases: TGCGCCAGCAGCATCGGAGCGGGGCGGGCAGAGACCCAGTACTTC. It is translated as CASSIGAGRAETQYF.

CDR3 nucleotide sequence: TGTGCCTGGAGTCGGACGGACTCCAATGGCTACACCTTC. This gives the protein CAWSRTDSNGYTF. This chain joins TRBV30 and TRBJ1-2, with D unclear. Germline V lookup: CDR1 GTSNPN, CDR2 SVGIG (reference sequence). The CDR3 has 13 residues. V lost 2 bases and J lost 6, with 13 bases in between.

This clone has ten or more counts. V gene TRBV15 combines with J gene TRBJ1-5; D is perhaps TRBD1 (5 bases). The germline V gene encodes CDR1 LNHNV and CDR2 YYDKDF (reference sequence). The CDR3 consists of 15 residues. The germline V and J ends were trimmed by 0 bases and 3 bases, with 9 bases remaining between them. CDR3: CATSRDPGYNQPQHF. The CDR3 region has the DNA TGTGCCACCAGCAGAGATCCAGGGTACAATCAGCCCCAGCATTTT.

This chain connects TRBV19 to TRBJ2-5; TRBD2 matches at 13 bases. J lost 4 bases, V lost 4 bases, and 3 bases had no gene match. The CDR3 sequence is 15 residues long. Germline-derived CDR1 and CDR2 are LNHDA and SQIVND (reference sequence). CDR3 nucleotide sequence: TGTGCCAGTAGTACTCGGACTAGCGGGGGAGAGACCCAGTACTTC. Translating it yields CASSTRTSGGETQYF.

This clone was recorded once. The chain couples TRBV6-6 to TRBJ1-2; D uncertain. Germline V gives CDR1 MNHNY, CDR2 SVGAGI (reference sequence). The length of the CDR3 is 12 residues. Trimming took 6 bases from V and 8 from J, leaving 13 bases between them. CDR3 loop: CASSPRGEGYTF. DNA for the CDR3: TGTGCCAGCAGCCCCCGGGGTGAGGGCTACACCTTC.

CDR3 sequence: CASSPTGGQFF. CDR3 DNA: TGTGCCAGCAGTCCGACCGGCGGGCAGTTCTTC. The chain carries TRBV12-3 or TRBV12-4 and TRBJ2-1; D unclear. CDR3 length: 11 residues. With 5 bases removed from V and 12 bases from J, the gap between germline ends came to 11 bases.

The V and J genes are TRBV7-2 and TRBJ2-2, with 7 positions matching TRBD2. J lost 1 base, V lost 3 bases, and 5 bases had no gene match. Germline V lookup: CDR1 SGHTA, CDR2 FQGNSA. The CDR3 is made up of 16 amino acids. The CDR3 loop reads CASSLGGTLNTGELFF. In DNA, the CDR3 is TGTGCCAGCAGCTTGGGGGGGACCCTGAACACCGGGGAGCTGTTTTTT.

To note about this clone: The sample contains more than one DNA sequence encoding this CDR3. The CDR3 spells CASSWRTGELFF. CDR3 nucleotides: TGTGCCAGCTCCTGGAGAACCGGGGAGCTGTTTTTT. The chain combines TRBV12-3 or TRBV12-4 with TRBJ2-2; D uncertain. Trimming shortened V by 8 bases and J by 5 bases, and 9 bases separated the two germline ends. The CDR3 contains 12 residues.